This TCR beta chain was obtained from a study of control samples from healthy donors and cancer patients. Profiling relied on immunoSEQ multiplex PCR, and the TCRdb table lists in-frame clones only, not all of them. The table records under 450,000 clones, 75% to 95% of them present only once. This clone occurred many times. The CDR3 has 13 amino acids. V lost 2 bases and J lost 3, with 8 bases in between. The germline CDR1 and CDR2 sequences are LGHDT and YNNKEL (reference sequence). Sequencing was done on a sample of PBMCs. The genes are TRBV3-1 (or the pseudogene TRBV3-2) and TRBJ2-7; D is perhaps TRBD1 (5 bases). This TCR derives from a man between 40 and 49 years old with head and neck cancer. CDR3 DNA: TGTGCCAGCAGCCAAAGACAGAACTACGAGCAGTACTTC. It specifies CASSQRQNYEQYF.